These T cell receptor beta chains were read from a single sample in a study of radiation and T cells in renal cell carcinoma. The data were produced by immunoSEQ multiplex PCR, yet TCRdb's version contains in-frame clones alone and is incomplete. The table records under 200,000 clones, roughly 90% of them present only once. The source was blood, collected from a patient whose treatment included radiotherapy and nephrectomy. Source of these receptors: a woman in her 50s with renal cell carcinoma. CDR3s include the opening cysteine and the closing phenylalanine or tryptophan. Fields, in order: clone size, D gene, J gene, V gene, CDR3 protein, CDR3 DNA. The D gene is left open where the match is weak. Some rows mark clone size as missing; the rest say once, few, many or name a class of expanded clone.

>.|.|TRBJ1-4|TRBV19
CASSIRETASEKLFF
TGTGCCAGTAGTATACGCGAGACAGCCAGTGAAAAACTGTTTTTT
>.|TRBD1|TRBJ1-1|TRBV11-2
CASSLTGTLNTEAFF
TGTGCCAGCAGCTTGACAGGGACCTTGAACACTGAAGCTTTCTTT
>.|TRBD1|TRBJ1-4|TRBV10-3
CAISISGTDEKLFF
TGTGCCATCAGTATCTCCGGGACAGATGAAAAACTGTTTTTT
>.|.|TRBJ2-1|TRBV9
CASSVGPERGGITKPFF
TGTGCCAGCAGCGTAGGACCCGAGAGGGGAGGAATAACGAAACCGTTCTTC
>.|.|TRBJ2-6|TRBV5-6
CASSLVGAWSSGANVLTF
TGTGCCAGCAGCTTGGTGGGGGCTTGGTCCTCTGGGGCCAACGTCCTGACTTTC
>.|TRBD1|TRBJ2-7|TRBV11-2
CASSQASGGGGEQYF
TGTGCCAGCAGCCAGGCGTCAGGGGGCGGAGGCGAGCAGTACTTC
>once|.|TRBJ2-5|TRBV5-1
CASSLGTGGSQETQYF
TGCGCCAGCAGCCTGGGGACGGGGGGCTCCCAAGAGACCCAGTACTTC
>.|.|TRBJ1-6|TRBV30
CAWSTVFYPYNSPLHF
TGTGCCTGGAGTACGGTATTTTACCCCTATAATTCACCCCTCCACTTT
>.|.|TRBJ2-5|TRBV11-2
CASSWAERETQYF
TGTGCCAGCAGCTGGGCGGAAAGGGAGACCCAGTACTTC
>.|TRBD2|TRBJ2-3|TRBV7-9
CASSLGGGPWGQYF
TGTGCCAGCAGCTTAGGCGGGGGGCCCTGGGGGCAGTATTTT
>.|.|TRBJ2-7|TRBV18
CASSPSEGRGYEQYF
TGTGCCAGCTCACCATCAGAGGGTAGGGGGTACGAGCAGTACTTC
>.|.|TRBJ1-3|TRBV18
CASSLNSITGNTIYF
TGTGCCAGCTCACTCAACAGTATCACTGGAAACACCATATATTTT
>once|.|TRBJ1-5|TRBV19
CASSIQANSNQPQHF
TGTGCCAGTTCCATCCAGGCGAATAGCAATCAGCCCCAGCATTTT
>.|TRBD2|TRBJ2-3|TRBV19
CASVATSGLRTQYF
TGTGCCAGTGTCGCGACTAGCGGCCTTAGGACGCAGTATTTT
>.|.|TRBJ2-2|TRBV6-1
CASSYTTGELFF
TGTGCCAGCAGTTATACCACCGGGGAGCTGTTTTTT
>.|TRBD1|TRBJ2-3|TRBV6-5
CASTTGDRGTDTQYF
TGTGCCAGCACCACGGGGGACAGGGGCACAGATACGCAGTATTTT
>.|.|TRBJ2-5|TRBV5-1
CASSLAVGGQETQYF
TGCGCCAGCAGCTTGGCCGTCGGGGGTCAAGAGACCCAGTACTTC
>once|TRBD1|TRBJ2-3|TRBV5-1
CASSPRDRGYTDTQYF
TGCGCCAGCAGCCCGCGGGACAGGGGCTACACAGATACGCAGTATTTT
>once|.|TRBJ1-4|TRBV6-1
CASSGANGVGLVGGNEKLFF
TGTGCCAGCAGTGGGGCTAACGGGGTTGGATTGGTCGGGGGAAATGAAAAACTGTTTTTT
>.|TRBD1|TRBJ1-1|TRBV6-6
CASTWDREGTEAFF
TGTGCCAGCACCTGGGACAGGGAGGGCACTGAAGCTTTCTTT
>.|.|TRBJ1-1|TRBV7-2
CASSITENTEAFF
TGTGCCAGCAGCATAACAGAGAACACTGAAGCTTTCTTT
>once|.|TRBJ1-5|TRBV7-9
CASSPETANQPQHF
TGTGCCAGCAGCCCCGAGACAGCGAATCAGCCCCAGCATTTT